These 28 T cell receptor beta chains were sequenced from one sample in a study of radiotherapy plus CTLA-4 blockade in lung cancer. Some clones are missing from TCRdb's copy, which holds only in-frame ones; the method was immunoSEQ multiplex PCR. Found here are tens of thousands of clones, around 82% of them singletons; the top ten hold around 7.1%. The input for sequencing was peripheral blood, taken from a patient treated with radiotherapy plus ipilimumab. The receptors originated from a human donor with non-small cell lung cancer who had a complete response to radiotherapy plus ipilimumab.

The chain couples TRBV6-5 to TRBJ2-2, with 7 nucleotides matching TRBD1. Germline V gene sequence: CDR1 MNHEY, CDR2 SVGAGI. The CDR3 spans 13 residues. Trimming at V came to 5 bases and at J to 9 bases, leaving 6 bases not matched to a gene. Written as DNA, the CDR3 is TGTGCCAGCAGTCAGGGACAGTTCAGGGAGCTGTTTTTT. Residues: CASSQGQFRELFF.

The chain uses TRBV25-1 and TRBJ2-6; the D is unclear. Trimming shortened V by 8 bases and J by 2 bases, and 4 bases separated the two germline ends. The CDR3 length is 12 residues. CDR1 is MGHDK, CDR2 SYGVNS, per germline. The CDR3 region has the DNA TGTGCCAGCGGGCCTGGGGCCAACGTCCTGACTTTC. Translation: CASGPGANVLTF.

The chain is built from TRBV30 and TRBJ2-1; D is ambiguous. The V gene's germline CDR1 is GTSNPN and CDR2 SVGIG (reference sequence). The CDR3 contains 15 residues. With 2 bases removed from V and 12 bases from J, the gap between germline ends came to 23 bases. For the CDR3, the DNA is TGTGCCTGGAGTCCGCCCAATATCAAACGGATAGGGCAGTTCTTC. Translated, it gives CAWSPPNIKRIGQFF.

The chain uses TRBV7-5 and TRBJ1-5. TRBV7-5 is designated a pseudogene. The CDR3 runs 17 residues. CDR3 DNA sequence: TGTGCCAGAAGCTTAGTTTTGGGAGTATGGAGCAATCAGCCCCAGCATTTT. This codes for CARSLVLGVWSNQPQHF.

V usage is TRBV6-6 and J usage is TRBJ1-4; TRBD1 matches at 9 bases. Germline assignment: CDR1 MNHNY and CDR2 SVGAGI (reference sequence). CDR3 length equals 14 residues. V shed 6 bases, J shed 9 bases, and the junction held 8 bases outside the gene matches. In DNA, the CDR3 is TGTGCCAGCAGACCGGGACAGGGCGACCAAAAACTGTTTTTT. Protein: CASRPGQGDQKLFF.

This chain links TRBV2 with TRBJ2-5; D remains ambiguous. Trimming removed 0 bases at V and 1 base at J, with 3 bases between. Germline V gives CDR1 SNHLY, CDR2 FYNNEI. The CDR3 loop spans 13 amino acids. The CDR3 DNA reads as TGTGCCAGCAGTGAAGCCCTCCAAGAGACCCAGTACTTC. As protein: CASSEALQETQYF. Full variable domain (remainder filled in from reference TRBV2 and TRBJ2-5): EPEVTQTPSHQVTQMGQEVILRCVPISNHLYFYWYRQILGQKVEFLVSFYNNEISEKSEIFDDQFSVERPDGSNFTLKIRSTKLEDSAMYFCASSEALQETQYFGPGTRLLVL.

The chain carries TRBV7-6 and TRBJ2-1, with D possibly matching TRBD1 (6 bases). Germline V gene data show CDR1 as SGHVS and CDR2 as FNYEAQ. The length of the CDR3 is 14 residues. Trimming took 3 bases from V and 5 from J, leaving 11 bases between them. This CDR3 is CASSFWQGNNEQFF. DNA of the CDR3: TGTGCCAGCAGCTTTTGGCAGGGGAACAATGAGCAGTTCTTC.

The rearrangement joins TRBV28 to TRBJ1-2; 7 nucleotides align to TRBD1. In germline, CDR1 is MDHEN, CDR2 SYDVKM. This CDR3 is 14 amino acids long. J was trimmed by 8 bases and V by 6 bases; bases with no gene match: 12. The CDR3 loop is CASRNTDRAGGYTF. For the CDR3, the DNA is TGTGCCAGCAGGAATACCGACAGGGCGGGGGGCTACACCTTC.

The chain is built from TRBV6-5 and TRBJ1-1; possible D gene TRBD1, 6 bases. Trimming shortened V by 4 bases and J by 4 bases, and 13 bases separated the two germline ends. Germline CDR1 is MNHEY and CDR2 is SVGAGI. CDR3 length: 14 residues. CDR3 DNA sequence: TGTGCCAGCAGTTCTCAGGGGAGGGTCACTGAAGCTTTCTTT. Translation gives CASSSQGRVTEAFF.

The V call is TRBV29-1, the J call TRBJ2-5; the match to TRBD2 covers 9 bases. The CDR3 loop spans 13 amino acids. Unmatched junction bases numbered 5, after V lost 4 bases and J lost 5 bases. The germline gives CDR1 SQVTM, CDR2 ANQGSEA. The CDR3 protein is CSVVVSGGETQYF. The CDR3 coding sequence is TGCAGCGTTGTGGTGAGCGGGGGGGAGACCCAGTACTTC.

This clone showed up just a few times. V usage is TRBV27 and J usage is TRBJ1-5, with TRBD1 as a possible D gene (6 bases). This CDR3 region has 13 residues. Germline V lookup: CDR1 MNHEY, CDR2 SMNVEV (reference sequence). V was cut by 5 bases and J by 8 bases, with 13 bases left in between. Here the CDR3 reads CASSRTVREPQHF. The CDR3 bases are TGTGCCAGCAGTCGGACAGTTCGGGAGCCCCAGCATTTT.

The genes are TRBV7-2 and TRBJ1-5, with 10 bases fitting TRBD1. CDR1 and CDR2 from the germline V gene are SGHTA and FQGNSA. The CDR3 runs to 16 residues. With 5 bases clipped from V and 3 bases from J, the junction kept 7 bases outside the gene matches. CDR3 sequence (DNA): TGTGCCAGCAGCCCGAGACAGGGGGCTACCAATCAGCCCCAGCATTTT. This sequence encodes CASSPRQGATNQPQHF.

Turning to this clone: Other DNA sequences in the sample encode the same CDR3. The chain recombines TRBV30 with TRBJ2-2; 7 bases match TRBD2. There are 14 residues in the CDR3. CDR1 and CDR2 from the germline V gene are GTSNPN and SVGIG (reference sequence). V was pared by 5 bases and J by 1 base, with 4 bases of the junction left unmatched. This CDR3 reads CAWRGGGNTGELFF. In DNA, the CDR3 is TGTGCCTGGCGGGGCGGGGGGAACACCGGGGAGCTGTTTTTT.

V is TRBV10-1 and J is TRBJ2-4; 12 bases align to TRBD2. In germline, CDR1 is WNHNN, CDR2 SYGVQD (reference sequence). The CDR3 has 17 residues. Germline trimming cut 0 bases from V and 4 bases from J; bases unmatched to any gene: 4. This chain's CDR3 is CASSESILAGGKNIQYF. For the CDR3, the DNA is TGCGCCAGCAGTGAGTCGATACTAGCGGGAGGTAAAAACATTCAGTACTTC.

This chain uses TRBV28 with TRBJ2-7; 7 bases align to TRBD1. Germline CDR1 and CDR2: MDHEN and SYDVKM. The CDR3 runs to 13 residues. V gave up 7 bases and J gave up 2 bases; unmatched junction bases: 5. The CDR3 DNA reads as TGTGCCAGCAAACGGACAGGACCCTACGAGCAGTACTTC. Encoded protein: CASKRTGPYEQYF. Full variable domain (remainder filled in from reference TRBV28 and TRBJ2-7): DVKVTQSSRYLVKRTGEKVFLECVQDMDHENMFWYRQDPGLGLRLIYFSYDVKMKEKGDIPEGYSVSREKKERFSLILESASTNQTSMYLCASKRTGPYEQYFGPGTRLTVT.

This chain uses TRBV2 with TRBJ2-3; D unclear. Between the trimmed V and J ends, which lost 6 bases and 4 bases, there was a span of 14 bases. CDR3 size: 14 residues. Germline V gene lookup returns CDR1 SNHLY and CDR2 FYNNEI. The CDR3 coding sequence is TGTGCCAGCAGAACGACCCAAGGCGCAGATACGCAGTATTTT. This codes for CASRTTQGADTQYF.

The rearrangement links TRBV5-1 to TRBJ1-1; D remains unclear. This CDR3 is 14 amino acids long. V lost 7 bases, J lost 1 base, and 14 bases lay in between. CDR1 is SGHRS, CDR2 YFSETQ, per germline. The CDR3 DNA sequence: TGCGCCAGCGGGCGGGGTCAGACGAACACTGAAGCTTTCTTT. Translating gives CASGRGQTNTEAFF.

The V and J genes are TRBV18 and TRBJ1-6, with TRBD1 matching 7 bases. The CDR3 covers 14 residues. J gave up 7 bases and V 6 bases, and 6 bases lay outside the gene matches. Germline V gene data show CDR1 as KGHSH and CDR2 as LQKENI. CDR3 DNA: TGTGCCAGCTCCCGGGACAGCGTCAATTCACCCCTCCACTTT. Protein sequence: CASSRDSVNSPLHF.

About this clone itself: One end of the junction fails to match germline, which may point to a read error. This rearrangement joins TRBV27 to TRBJ2-7, with TRBD2 matching over 8 bases. CDR3 length: 13 residues. Per germline, CDR1 MNHEY and CDR2 SMNVEV (reference sequence). This CDR3 reads CASSLMTSEGDDF. The CDR3 nucleotides read TGTGCCAGCAGTTTAATGACTAGCGAGGGGGACGACTTC.

The gene calls are TRBV7-9 and TRBJ2-7; D perhaps matches TRBD1 (6 bases). The CDR3 is made up of 11 amino acids. Germline assignment: CDR1 SEHNR and CDR2 FQNEAQ (reference sequence). V lost 8 bases to trimming and J lost 4 bases, with 9 bases between them. The CDR3 nucleotides are TGTGCCAGCGGAAGGGGGTACGAGCAGTACTTC. Its translation is CASGRGYEQYF.

The genes are TRBV6-4 and TRBJ2-1; TRBD2 matches at 8 bases. Germline V lookup: CDR1 MRHNA, CDR2 SNTAGT. The ends lost 3 bases at V and 10 bases at J; junction bases unmatched: 11. The CDR3 is made up of 15 amino acids. The CDR3 here is CASSEGAGGLGEQFF. Here the CDR3 DNA reads TGTGCCAGCAGTGAAGGGGCGGGAGGTCTAGGAGAGCAGTTCTTC.

DNA of the CDR3: TGTGCCAGCAGCTCGGTCGGGGCAACTAATGAAAAACTGTTTTTT. Translated: CASSSVGATNEKLFF. The chain combines TRBV7-2 with TRBJ1-4; D is unresolved. This CDR3 region has 15 residues. The germline V gene has CDR1 SGHTA and CDR2 FQGNSA. V was cut by 4 bases and J by 0 bases, with 9 bases left in between.

The chain has TRBV7-9 and TRBJ2-3; 7 bases are shared with TRBD1. This CDR3 is built from 14 residues. Per the germline V gene, CDR1 is SEHNR and CDR2 is FQNEAQ (reference sequence). After removal of 6 bases from V and 1 base from J, the junction contained 4 bases not matched to a gene. CDR3 residues: CASSHGQGTDTQYF. As DNA, the CDR3 is TGTGCCAGCAGTCACGGACAGGGCACAGATACGCAGTATTTT.

The chain uses TRBV5-1 and TRBJ2-2; D might be TRBD2 (5 bases). Trimming left V 4 bases short and J 6 bases short, with 10 bases between. There are 13 residues in the CDR3. The germline V gene has CDR1 SGHRS and CDR2 YFSETQ. The CDR3 region has the DNA TGCGCCAGCAGCCCCCCGAGGGCCGGGGAGCTGTTTTTT. Its protein is CASSPPRAGELFF. The complete variable domain, with remaining parts taken from reference TRBV5-1 and TRBJ2-2, reads KAGVTQTPRYLIKTRGQQVTLSCSPISGHRSVSWYQQTPGQGLQFLFEYFSETQRNKGNFPGRFSGRQFSNSRSEMNVSTLELGDSALYLCASSPPRAGELFFGEGSRLTVL.

V gene TRBV2 combines with J gene TRBJ1-2; D may be TRBD1 (5 bases). The germline gives CDR1 SNHLY, CDR2 FYNNEI. V was cut by 7 bases and J by 2 bases, with 14 bases left in between. The CDR3 contains 14 residues. CDR3 amino acids: CASTRAPGNYGYTF. For the CDR3, the DNA is TGTGCCAGCACCCGGGCACCAGGGAACTATGGCTACACCTTC.

The rearrangement joins TRBV6-5 to TRBJ2-3, with 8 bases lining up with TRBD2. After removal of 8 bases from V and 6 bases from J, the junction contained 13 bases not matched to a gene. The CDR3 runs to 15 residues. Germline V gives CDR1 MNHEY, CDR2 SVGAGI. The CDR3 loop is CASGLSGSPSDTQYF. CDR3 in DNA: TGTGCCAGCGGCCTCAGCGGGAGTCCGTCTGATACGCAGTATTTT.

This clone came up a few times. This chain uses TRBV5-1 with TRBJ1-1; D possibly corresponds to TRBD1 (6 bases). The V gene lost 4 bases and the J gene lost 0 bases, with 22 bases spanning the gap. There are 18 residues in the CDR3. CDR1 and CDR2 from the germline V gene are SGHRS and YFSETQ. The chain's CDR3 is CASSVEATGGDMNTEAFF. The CDR3 bases are TGCGCCAGCAGCGTGGAGGCGACAGGTGGAGACATGAACACTGAAGCTTTCTTT.

The rearrangement links TRBV2 to TRBJ1-2; D gene ambiguous. Germline lookup yields CDR1 SNHLY and CDR2 FYNNEI. V was shortened by 6 bases and J by 0 bases, with 8 bases between the two germline ends. CDR3 length: 13 amino acids. The CDR3 loop is CASREAANYGYTF. The CDR3 DNA follows: TGTGCCAGCAGGGAGGCAGCTAACTATGGCTACACCTTC. Complete variable domain (other parts from reference TRBV2 and TRBJ1-2): EPEVTQTPSHQVTQMGQEVILRCVPISNHLYFYWYRQILGQKVEFLVSFYNNEISEKSEIFDDQFSVERPDGSNFTLKIRSTKLEDSAMYFCASREAANYGYTFGSGTRLTVV.